The 10 T cell receptor beta chains listed next were all sequenced from one sample in a study of chemoradiotherapy in HPV16-positive cancers. Clones were read by immunoSEQ multiplex PCR, and TCRdb kept only the in-frame ones, dropping some. In the table there are about 12,000 clones, around 87% of which are singletons. Specimen: blood, collected from a patient who underwent chemoradiotherapy. All receptors come from a human donor with HPV-associated anogenital cancer.

The chain combines TRBV5-6 with TRBJ2-3, with D tentatively TRBD2 (7 bases). With 0 bases removed from V and 0 bases from J, the gap between germline ends came to 11 bases. This CDR3 has 16 amino acids. Germline loops: CDR1 SGHDT, CDR2 YYEEEE. The CDR3 bases are TGTGCCAGCAGCTTGGATAGGGGGGGGAGCACAGATACGCAGTATTTT. This gives the protein CASSLDRGGSTDTQYF.

The chain has TRBV30 and TRBJ2-2; D may correspond to TRBD1 or TRBD2 (6 bases each). CDR3 length: 14 amino acids. With 0 bases removed from V and 6 bases from J, the gap between germline ends came to 11 bases. CDR1 is GTSNPN and CDR2 is SVGIG in the germline V gene (reference sequence). The CDR3 reads CAWSVPGEAGELFF. CDR3 DNA sequence: TGTGCCTGGAGTGTACCAGGGGAGGCCGGGGAGCTGTTTTTT. The whole variable domain, remainder taken from reference TRBV30 and TRBJ2-2, is SQTIHQWPATLVQPVGSPLSLECTVEGTSNPNLYWYRQAAGRGLQLLFYSVGIGQISSEVPQNLSASRPQDRQFILSSKKLLLSDSGFYLCAWSVPGEAGELFFGEGSRLTVL.

This clone was recorded only once. This rearrangement joins TRBV7-9 to TRBJ1-1; D is uncertain. V was trimmed by 1 base and J by 1 base, leaving 4 bases between them. The CDR3 spans 13 residues. Germline loops: CDR1 SEHNR, CDR2 FQNEAQ (reference sequence). Here the CDR3 reads CASSLGRNTEAFF. CDR3 bases: TGTGCCAGCAGCTTAGGGAGGAACACTGAAGCTTTCTTT.

This clone was seen only a few times. The V call is TRBV6-5, the J call TRBJ1-6; no clear D gene. Germline V gives CDR1 MNHEY, CDR2 SVGAGI. CDR3 size: 13 residues. The germline V and J ends were trimmed by 2 bases and 5 bases, with 4 bases remaining between them. CDR3 sequence reads: CASSYRDNSPLHF. The DNA for the CDR3 is TGTGCCAGCAGTTACAGGGATAATTCACCCCTCCACTTT.

The sample holds one count of this clone. The chain couples TRBV7-8 to TRBJ2-5, with 14 bases identical to TRBD2. Trimming at V came to 5 bases and at J to 11 bases, leaving 10 bases not matched to a gene. Germline CDR1 and CDR2: SGHVS and FQNEAQ. The CDR3 has 15 amino acids. CDR3 sequence (DNA): TGTGCCAGCAGCGAAGGGACTAGCGGGGGATGGGAGCAGTACTTC. Translation gives CASSEGTSGGWEQYF.

This rearrangement joins TRBV2 to TRBJ2-5, with D possibly TRBD2 on 7 matching bases. Germline values: CDR1 SNHLY, CDR2 FYNNEI. The CDR3 has 16 residues. With 6 bases removed from V and 7 bases from J, the gap between germline ends came to 24 bases. The CDR3 region has the DNA TGTGCCAGCAGCCCCTCCGGGGGGCTAGCTCAATCGACCCAGTACTTC. It yields the protein CASSPSGGLAQSTQYF.

This chain connects TRBV7-6 to TRBJ2-1; the D gene is possibly TRBD1 (6 bases). In germline, CDR1 is SGHVS, CDR2 FNYEAQ. V was trimmed by 3 bases and J by 15 bases, leaving 18 bases between them. The CDR3 length is 13 residues. In DNA form, the CDR3 reads TGTGCCAGCAGCTTGGACCGGGACACAATTGTGTTCTTC. Amino acids: CASSLDRDTIVFF.

The chain joins TRBV2 to TRBJ2-5; TRBD2 aligns across 9 bases. V gave up 4 bases and J gave up 1 base; unmatched junction bases: 16. Germline CDR1 and CDR2: SNHLY and FYNNEI. The CDR3 is made up of 19 amino acids. CDR3 region: CASSVRAGGRLSSQETQYF. In DNA form, the CDR3 reads TGTGCCAGCAGTGTTAGAGCGGGGGGACGACTATCCTCCCAAGAGACCCAGTACTTC.

This sequence joins TRBV5-6 and TRBJ1-1; D ambiguous. The CDR3 contains 15 residues. The V gene's germline CDR1 is SGHDT and CDR2 YYEEEE. V was pared by 1 base and J by 0 bases, with 10 bases between. As DNA, the CDR3 is TGTGCCAGCAGCTTGAGGAGGGTTGTGAACACTGAAGCTTTCTTT. As protein: CASSLRRVVNTEAFF.

J is TRBJ2-3 and V is TRBV30; 7 nucleotides match TRBD1. J lost 5 bases, V lost 5 bases, and 1 base had no gene match. The CDR3 extends over 11 amino acids. Per germline, CDR1 GTSNPN and CDR2 SVGIG (reference sequence). CDR3 bases: TGTGCCTGGGGGACAGTAGATACGCAGTATTTT. Amino acids: CAWGTVDTQYF. Variable domain in full (rest from reference TRBV30 and TRBJ2-3): SQTIHQWPATLVQPVGSPLSLECTVEGTSNPNLYWYRQAAGRGLQLLFYSVGIGQISSEVPQNLSASRPQDRQFILSSKKLLLSDSGFYLCAWGTVDTQYFGPGTRLTVL.